This T cell receptor (beta chain) was documented in a study of follicular helper T cells after annual influenza vaccination. Study conclusions and caveats: Change in circulating plasmablasts correlated with ICOS+CD38+ cTfh clonality change. Day 7 ICOS+CD38+ clones were most often found later in ICOS-CD38- cTfh cells. Recurrent ICOS+CD38+ cTfh clonotypes included tetramer and AIM influenza-specific ones.

TCRdb's copy holds only in-frame clones and misses some; the assay was immunoSEQ multiplex PCR. The sample contains around 25,000 clones, roughly 80% of which appear only once. J lost 11 bases, V lost 0 bases, and 9 bases had no gene match. CDR1 and CDR2 from the germline V gene are GTSNPN and SVGIG (reference sequence). This CDR3 spans 15 amino acids. Documented time point: 2014-2015 season, pre-vaccination. Non-naive CD4+CXCR5+PD-1+ cTfh were sorted into ICOS+CD38+ and ICOS-CD38- fractions. On this clone: As yet, its antigen is unknown.

The J gene is TRBJ1-6, the V gene TRBV30, with 8 nucleotides matching TRBD1. The sequencing here drew on CXCR5+ CD38- circulating T follicular helper cells from blood, taken on the day of influenza vaccination. Subset denoted: circulating Tfh, non-naive CD4+CXCR5+PD-1+ (ICOS+CD38+ or ICOS-CD38-). The TCR comes from an adult who received the influenza vaccine. The CDR3 DNA is TGTGCCTGGAGTGTATTGGGGACAGGCGAGGCACCCCTCCACTTT. Translating gives CAWSVLGTGEAPLHF.